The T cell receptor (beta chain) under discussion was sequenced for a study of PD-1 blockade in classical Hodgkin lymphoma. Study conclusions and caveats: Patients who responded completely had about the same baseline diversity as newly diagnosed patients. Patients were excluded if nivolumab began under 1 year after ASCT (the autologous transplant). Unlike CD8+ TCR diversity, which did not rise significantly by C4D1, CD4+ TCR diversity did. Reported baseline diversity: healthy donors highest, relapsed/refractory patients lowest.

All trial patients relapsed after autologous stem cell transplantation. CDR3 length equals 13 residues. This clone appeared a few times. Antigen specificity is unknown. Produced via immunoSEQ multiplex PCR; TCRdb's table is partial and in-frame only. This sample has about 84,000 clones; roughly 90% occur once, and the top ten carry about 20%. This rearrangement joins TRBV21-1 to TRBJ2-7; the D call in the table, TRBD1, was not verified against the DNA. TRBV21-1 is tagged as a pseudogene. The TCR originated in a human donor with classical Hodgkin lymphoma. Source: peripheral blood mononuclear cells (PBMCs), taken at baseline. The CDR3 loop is CASSKVIADEQYF. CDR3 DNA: TGTGCCAGCAGCAAAGTGATCGCAGACGAGCAGTACTTC.